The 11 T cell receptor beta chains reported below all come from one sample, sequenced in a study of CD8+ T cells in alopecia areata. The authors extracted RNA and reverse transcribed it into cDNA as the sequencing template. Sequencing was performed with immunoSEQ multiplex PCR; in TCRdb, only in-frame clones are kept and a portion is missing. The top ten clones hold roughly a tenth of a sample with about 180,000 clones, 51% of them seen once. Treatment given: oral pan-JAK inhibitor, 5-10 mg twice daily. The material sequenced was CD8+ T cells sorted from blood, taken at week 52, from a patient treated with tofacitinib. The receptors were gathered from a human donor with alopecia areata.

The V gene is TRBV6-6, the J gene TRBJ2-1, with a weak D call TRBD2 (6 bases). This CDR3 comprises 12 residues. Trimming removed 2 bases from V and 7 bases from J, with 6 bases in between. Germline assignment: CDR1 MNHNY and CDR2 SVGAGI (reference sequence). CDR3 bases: TGTGCCAGCAGTTACGGAGGGAATGAGCAGTTCTTC. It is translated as CASSYGGNEQFF.

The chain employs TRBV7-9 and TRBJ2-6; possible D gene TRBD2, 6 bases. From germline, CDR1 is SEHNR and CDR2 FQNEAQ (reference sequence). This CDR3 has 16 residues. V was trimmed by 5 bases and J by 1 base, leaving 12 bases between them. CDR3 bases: TGTGCCAGCAGCGACACCGGGGGATCTGGGGCCAACGTCCTGACTTTC. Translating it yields CASSDTGGSGANVLTF.

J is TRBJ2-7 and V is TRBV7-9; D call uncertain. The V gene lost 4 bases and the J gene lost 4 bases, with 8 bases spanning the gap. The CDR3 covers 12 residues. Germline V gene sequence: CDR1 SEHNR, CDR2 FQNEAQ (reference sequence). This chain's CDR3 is CASSSGVYEQYF. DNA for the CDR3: TGTGCCAGCAGCTCAGGAGTATACGAGCAGTACTTC.

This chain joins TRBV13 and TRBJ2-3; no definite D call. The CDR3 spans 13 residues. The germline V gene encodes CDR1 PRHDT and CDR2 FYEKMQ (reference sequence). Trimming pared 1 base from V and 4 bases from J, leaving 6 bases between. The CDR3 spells CASSLALADTQYF. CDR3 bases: TGTGCCAGCAGCTTAGCCCTTGCAGATACGCAGTATTTT.

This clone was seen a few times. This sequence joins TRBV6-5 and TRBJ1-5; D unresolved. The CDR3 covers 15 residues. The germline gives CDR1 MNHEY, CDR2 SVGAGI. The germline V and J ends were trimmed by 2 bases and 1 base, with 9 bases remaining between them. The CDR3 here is CASSYRIGSNQPQHF. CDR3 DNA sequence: TGTGCCAGCAGTTACCGGATAGGGAGCAATCAGCCCCAGCATTTT.

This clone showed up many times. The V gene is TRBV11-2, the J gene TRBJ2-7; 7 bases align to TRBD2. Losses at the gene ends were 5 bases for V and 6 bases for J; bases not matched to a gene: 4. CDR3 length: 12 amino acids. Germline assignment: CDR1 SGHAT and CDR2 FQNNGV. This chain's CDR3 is CASSQGLREQYF. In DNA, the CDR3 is TGTGCCAGCAGCCAGGGACTACGCGAGCAGTACTTC.

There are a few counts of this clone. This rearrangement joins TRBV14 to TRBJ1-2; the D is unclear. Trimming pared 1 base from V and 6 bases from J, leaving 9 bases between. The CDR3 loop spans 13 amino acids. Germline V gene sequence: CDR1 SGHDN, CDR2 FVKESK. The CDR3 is CASSQANRNGYTF. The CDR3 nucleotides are TGTGCCAGCAGCCAAGCCAACAGAAATGGCTACACCTTC.

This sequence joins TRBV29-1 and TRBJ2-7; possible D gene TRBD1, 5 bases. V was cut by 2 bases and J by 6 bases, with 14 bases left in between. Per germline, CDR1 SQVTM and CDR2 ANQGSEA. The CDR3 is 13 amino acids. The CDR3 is CSVEQDTIPEQYF. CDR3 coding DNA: TGCAGCGTTGAACAGGACACCATTCCCGAGCAGTACTTC.

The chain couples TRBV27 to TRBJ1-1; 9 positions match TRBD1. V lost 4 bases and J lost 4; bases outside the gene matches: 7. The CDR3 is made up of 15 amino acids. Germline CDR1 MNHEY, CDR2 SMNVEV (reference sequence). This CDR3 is CASSWLGQGITEAFF. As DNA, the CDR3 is TGTGCCAGCAGTTGGCTGGGACAGGGAATCACTGAAGCTTTCTTT.

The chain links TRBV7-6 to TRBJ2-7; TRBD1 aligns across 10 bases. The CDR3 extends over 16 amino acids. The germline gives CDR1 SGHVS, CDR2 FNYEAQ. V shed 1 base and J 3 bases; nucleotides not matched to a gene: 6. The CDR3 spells CASSLGTGGKDYEQYF. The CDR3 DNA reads TGTGCCAGCAGCTTAGGGACAGGGGGGAAGGACTACGAGCAGTACTTC.

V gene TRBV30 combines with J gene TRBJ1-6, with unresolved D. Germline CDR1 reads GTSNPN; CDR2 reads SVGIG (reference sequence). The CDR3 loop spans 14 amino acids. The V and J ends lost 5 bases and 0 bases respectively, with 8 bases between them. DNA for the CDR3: TGTGCCTGGGGACTCTACTCCTATAATTCACCCCTCCACTTT. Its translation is CAWGLYSYNSPLHF.